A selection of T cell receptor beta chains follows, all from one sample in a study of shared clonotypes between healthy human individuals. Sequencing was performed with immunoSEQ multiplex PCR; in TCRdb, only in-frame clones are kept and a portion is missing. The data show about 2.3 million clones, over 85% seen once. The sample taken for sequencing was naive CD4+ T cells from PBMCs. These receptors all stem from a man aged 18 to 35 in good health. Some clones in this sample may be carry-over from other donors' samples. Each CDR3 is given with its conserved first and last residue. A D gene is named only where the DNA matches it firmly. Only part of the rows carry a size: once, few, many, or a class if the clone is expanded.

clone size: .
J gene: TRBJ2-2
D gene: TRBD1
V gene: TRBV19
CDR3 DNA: TGTGCCAGTAGATTGGGACAGAAGCGAATCGCCGGGGAGCTGTTTTTT
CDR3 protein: CASRLGQKRIAGELFF

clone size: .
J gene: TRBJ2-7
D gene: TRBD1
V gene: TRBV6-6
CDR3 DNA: TGTGCCAGCAGTTGGCAGGGGGTAGTCGAGCAGTACTTC
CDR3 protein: CASSWQGVVEQYF

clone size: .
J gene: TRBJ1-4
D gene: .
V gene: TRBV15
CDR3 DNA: TGTGCCACCAGCAGAGTCCCGGGGAGGACTAATGAAAAACTGTTTTTT
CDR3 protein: CATSRVPGRTNEKLFF

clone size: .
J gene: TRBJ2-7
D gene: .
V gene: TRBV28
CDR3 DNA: TGTGCCAGCAGCTCCGGGACAAGCCTCGAGCAGTACTTC
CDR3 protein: CASSSGTSLEQYF

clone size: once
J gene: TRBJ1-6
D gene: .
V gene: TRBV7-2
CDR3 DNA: TGTGCCAGCAGCTTAGAGGGATCCTATAATTCACCCCTCCACTTT
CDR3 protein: CASSLEGSYNSPLHF

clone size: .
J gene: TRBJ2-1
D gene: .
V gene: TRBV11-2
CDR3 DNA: TGTGCCAGCAGCTCGGACGGCAGCTCCTACAATGAGCAGTTCTTC
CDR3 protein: CASSSDGSSYNEQFF

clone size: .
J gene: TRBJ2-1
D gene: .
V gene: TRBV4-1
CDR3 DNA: TGCGCCAGCAGCCAAGACCCGGGACTGTCTCGGAATGAGCAGTTCTTC
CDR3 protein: CASSQDPGLSRNEQFF

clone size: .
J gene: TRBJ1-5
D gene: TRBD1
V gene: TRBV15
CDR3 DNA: TGTGCCACCAGCGTGGGGGACAGCCATCAGCCCCAGCATTTT
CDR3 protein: CATSVGDSHQPQHF

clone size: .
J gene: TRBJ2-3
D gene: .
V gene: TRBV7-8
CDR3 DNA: TGTGCCAGCAGCTTAAGCCCCTGGGGGCCAGATACGCAGTATTTT
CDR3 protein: CASSLSPWGPDTQYF

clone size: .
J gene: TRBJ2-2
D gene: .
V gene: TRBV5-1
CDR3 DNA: TGCGCCAGCAGCACCTCAGGGAGCGGCGGGGAGCTGTTTTTT
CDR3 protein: CASSTSGSGGELFF

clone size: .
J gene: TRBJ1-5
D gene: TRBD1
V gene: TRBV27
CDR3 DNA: TGTGCCAGCAGCCGAGGACAGGGCAGACAGCCCCAGCATTTT
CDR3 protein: CASSRGQGRQPQHF

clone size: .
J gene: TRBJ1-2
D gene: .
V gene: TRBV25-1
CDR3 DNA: TGTGCCAGCCGAGTAGGGGATAACTATGGCTACACCTTC
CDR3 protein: CASRVGDNYGYTF

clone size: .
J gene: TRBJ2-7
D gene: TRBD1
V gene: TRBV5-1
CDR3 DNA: TGCGCCAGCAGCTTGGCCCCCGGGACAGGGGATTACGAGCAGTACTTC
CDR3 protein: CASSLAPGTGDYEQYF

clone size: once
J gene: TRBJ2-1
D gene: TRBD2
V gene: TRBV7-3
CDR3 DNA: TGTGCCAGCAGCTTAAATAGACTAGCGGGCAATGAGCAGTTCTTC
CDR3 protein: CASSLNRLAGNEQFF

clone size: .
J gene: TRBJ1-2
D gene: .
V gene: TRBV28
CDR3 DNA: TGTGCCAGCAGGAGGGACGGGAACTATGGCTACACCTTC
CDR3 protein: CASRRDGNYGYTF

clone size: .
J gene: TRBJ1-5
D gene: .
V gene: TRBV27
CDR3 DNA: TGTGCCAGCAGTTTACTGGCAGCTTATAGCAATCAGCCCCAGCATTTT
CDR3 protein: CASSLLAAYSNQPQHF

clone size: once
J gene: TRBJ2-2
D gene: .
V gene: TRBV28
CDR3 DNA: TGTGCCAGCAGCTCCGACAGCCGTGGCACCGGGGAGCTGTTTTTT
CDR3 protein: CASSSDSRGTGELFF

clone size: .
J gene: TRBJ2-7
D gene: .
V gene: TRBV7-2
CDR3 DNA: TGTGCCAGCAGCTACCACTACGAGCAGTACTTC
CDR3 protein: CASSYHYEQYF

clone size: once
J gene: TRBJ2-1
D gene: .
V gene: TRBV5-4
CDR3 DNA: TGTGCCAGCAGCTTGGGACACGCGGGCTCCTACAATGAGCAGTTCTTC
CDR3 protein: CASSLGHAGSYNEQFF

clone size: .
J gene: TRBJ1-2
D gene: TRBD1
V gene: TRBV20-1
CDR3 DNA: TGCAGTGCTATCAGGGGGAGCGGCTACACCTTC
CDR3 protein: CSAIRGSGYTF

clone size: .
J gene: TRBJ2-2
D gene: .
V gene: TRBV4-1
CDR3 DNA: TGCGCCAGCAGCCAAGATGGGACGTTGGGTAGGGACACCGGGGAGCTGTTTTTT
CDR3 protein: CASSQDGTLGRDTGELFF

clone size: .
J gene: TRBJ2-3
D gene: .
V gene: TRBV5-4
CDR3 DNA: TGTGCCAGCAGCCGTGACACAGATACGCAGTATTTT
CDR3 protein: CASSRDTDTQYF

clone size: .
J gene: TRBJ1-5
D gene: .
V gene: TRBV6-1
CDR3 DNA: TGTGCCAGCAGTGAGGGGACGGTAAACAATCAGCCCCAGCATTTT
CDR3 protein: CASSEGTVNNQPQHF

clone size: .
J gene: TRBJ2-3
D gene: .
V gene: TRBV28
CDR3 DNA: TGTGCCAGCAGTTTAGGGTCGGATACGCAGTATTTT
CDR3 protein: CASSLGSDTQYF

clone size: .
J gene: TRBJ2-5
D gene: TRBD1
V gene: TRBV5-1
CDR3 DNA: TGCGCCAGCACTCCCGACAGGGGGGAGACCCAGTACTTC
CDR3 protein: CASTPDRGETQYF

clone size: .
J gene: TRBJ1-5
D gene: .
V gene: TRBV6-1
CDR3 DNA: TGTGCCAGCAGTGTACAGGGTATAGGCAATCAGCCCCAGCATTTT
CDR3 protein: CASSVQGIGNQPQHF

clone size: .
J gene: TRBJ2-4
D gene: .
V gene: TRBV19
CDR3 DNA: TGTGCCAGTAGTATGGAGGGAAGGAACATTCAGTACTTC
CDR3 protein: CASSMEGRNIQYF

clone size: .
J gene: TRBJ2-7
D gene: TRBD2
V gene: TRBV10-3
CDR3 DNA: TGTGCCATCAGTATGGGACTAGCGGGTGTCTACGAGCAGTACTTC
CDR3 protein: CAISMGLAGVYEQYF

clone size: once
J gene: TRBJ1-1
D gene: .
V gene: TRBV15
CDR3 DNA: TGTGCCACCAGCAGAACTCCTGTGGGGGCCCGAACGGCTGAAGCTTTCTTT
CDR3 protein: CATSRTPVGARTAEAFF

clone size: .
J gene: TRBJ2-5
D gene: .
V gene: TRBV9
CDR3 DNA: TGTGCCAGCAGCGTGGCCCCATGGGAGACCCAGTACTTC
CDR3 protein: CASSVAPWETQYF

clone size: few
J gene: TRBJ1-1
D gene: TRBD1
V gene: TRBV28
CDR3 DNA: TGTGCCAGCGTTGTTCGGGACAGAGCTTTCTTT
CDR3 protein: CASVVRDRAFF

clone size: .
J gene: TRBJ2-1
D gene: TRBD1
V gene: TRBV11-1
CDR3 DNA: TGTGCCAGCACCGCCCAGGGACAGGGTGCCTACAATGAGCAGTTCTTC
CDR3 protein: CASTAQGQGAYNEQFF

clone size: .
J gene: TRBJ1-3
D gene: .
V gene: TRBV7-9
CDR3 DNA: TGTGCCAGCAGCGACGTAATGTGGGGAGGAAGGGAAGGAAACACCATATATTTT
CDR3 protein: CASSDVMWGGREGNTIYF

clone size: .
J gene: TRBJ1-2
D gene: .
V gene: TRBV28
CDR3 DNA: TGTGCCAGCAGTAAAAACCCGCTACACGGCTACACCTTC
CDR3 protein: CASSKNPLHGYTF

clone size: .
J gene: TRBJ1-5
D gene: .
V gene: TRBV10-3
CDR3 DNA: TGTGCCATGGGGAATAGCAATCAGCCCCAGCATTTT
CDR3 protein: CAMGNSNQPQHF

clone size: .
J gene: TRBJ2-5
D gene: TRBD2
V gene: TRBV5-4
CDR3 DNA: TGTGCCAGCAGCCGCAGACTAGCGAGCCAAGAGACCCAGTACTTC
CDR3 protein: CASSRRLASQETQYF

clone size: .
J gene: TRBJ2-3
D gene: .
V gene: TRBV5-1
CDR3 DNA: TGCGCCAGCAGGCCAGACGGCGGGCAAACAGATACGCAGTATTTT
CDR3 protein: CASRPDGGQTDTQYF

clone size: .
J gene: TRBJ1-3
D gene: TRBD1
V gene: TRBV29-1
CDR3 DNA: TGCAGCGTCGCAGGGGGCTCTGGAAACACCATATATTTT
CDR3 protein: CSVAGGSGNTIYF

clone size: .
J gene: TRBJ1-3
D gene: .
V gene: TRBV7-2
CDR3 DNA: TGTGCCAGCAGCTCCCGCCTTTGGCCCGCAAGGGGAAACACCATATATTTT
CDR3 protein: CASSSRLWPARGNTIYF

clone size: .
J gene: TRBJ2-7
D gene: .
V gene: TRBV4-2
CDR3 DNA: TGTGCCAGCAGCCAAGATACGGGGATAAGCTACGAGCAGTACTTC
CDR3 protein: CASSQDTGISYEQYF

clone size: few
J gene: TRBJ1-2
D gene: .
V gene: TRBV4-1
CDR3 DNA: TGCGCCAGCAGCCAAAGGGACTTAAATGGCTACACCTTC
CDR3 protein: CASSQRDLNGYTF